This TCR beta chain was identified during a study of T cells after posttransplantation cyclophosphamide. Cyclophosphamide on days +3 and +4 followed busulfan-fludarabine conditioning and a marrow graft. For this clone: The antigen remains undetermined.

Trimming removed 1 base from V and 1 base from J, with 8 bases in between. Per the germline V gene, CDR1 is SGHTS and CDR2 is YDEGEE. There are 14 residues in the CDR3. Using immunoSEQ multiplex PCR, the repertoire was profiled, and TCRdb retains in-frame clones only, with some absent. The sample carries about 18,000 clones, roughly four fifths recorded once. Points from the study as a whole: Donor-recipient repertoire similarity was low at 1-2 months, rising over year one. Skin or GI-infiltrating T cells shared few TRB sequences with blood. After PTCy, TRB diversity resembled that of CNI/methotrexate controls.

This sequence originates from a female patient aged 40 to 50 who received an allogeneic stem cell transplant from a related donor, was CMV-positive, and had no GVHD. Some T cells may be provided by the graft donor. The input for sequencing was CD8+ T cells sorted from PBMCs, taken approximately 1,900 days after a stem cell transplant with posttransplant cyclophosphamide. The V call is TRBV5-8, the J call TRBJ1-1; D is unresolved. The CDR3 DNA follows: TGTGCCAGCAGCTTGCGGTCCTGGAACACTGAAGCTTTCTTT. Translated, it gives CASSLRSWNTEAFF.